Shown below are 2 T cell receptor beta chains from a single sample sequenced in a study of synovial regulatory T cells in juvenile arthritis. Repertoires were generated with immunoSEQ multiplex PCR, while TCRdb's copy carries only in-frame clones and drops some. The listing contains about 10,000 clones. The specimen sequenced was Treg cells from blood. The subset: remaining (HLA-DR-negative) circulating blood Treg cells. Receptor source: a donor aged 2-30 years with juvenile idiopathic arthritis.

The CDR3 loop is CASVTVGGGYTF. This chain uses TRBV2 with TRBJ1-2. This CDR3 spans 12 amino acids. No nucleotide data were recorded. Germline V gene sequence: CDR1 SNHLY, CDR2 FYNNEI.

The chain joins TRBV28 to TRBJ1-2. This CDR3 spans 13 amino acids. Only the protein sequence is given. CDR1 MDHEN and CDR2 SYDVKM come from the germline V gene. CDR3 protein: CASSMGGAKGYTF.